This note documents a single TCR beta chain sequence. This record comes from a study of blood T cell repertoires in COVID-19. The data were produced by immunoSEQ multiplex PCR, yet TCRdb's version contains in-frame clones alone and is incomplete. The table lists 35,000 to 55,000 clones, around 84% of them singletons. Germline CDR1 is SGHRS and CDR2 is YFSETQ. CDR3 length: 15 residues. V gave up 2 bases and J gave up 7 bases; unmatched junction bases: 8. The chain carries TRBV5-1 and TRBJ2-1, with 8 bases lining up with TRBD1. This TCR derives from a woman between 65 and 79 years old in a cohort sampled during active COVID-19. Sequencing was done on a sample of peripheral blood. The CDR3 reads CASSFKDRERNEQFF. As DNA, the CDR3 is TGCGCCAGCAGCTTTAAGGACAGGGAAAGGAATGAGCAGTTCTTC.